This T cell receptor beta chain is from a study of blood T cell repertoires in COVID-19. Study as a whole: The samples span acute and convalescent COVID-19 from the United States, Italy and Spain. PBMCs, B-cell-depleted T cells, or T cells were the source of the cDNA or gDNA that made up the material.

This CDR3 has 12 residues. From germline, CDR1 is SEHNR and CDR2 FQNEAQ (reference sequence). Trimming stripped 2 bases from V and 7 bases from J, with 9 bases between. One Seattle source followed patients from active infection through their disease course. The authors' processing: The assay estimated nucleated cells by amplifying reference gene primers. Method: immunoSEQ multiplex PCR; TCRdb's copy keeps in-frame clones and lacks some. The V and J calls and clone size were taken over from that table, and D and trimming were inferred from the DNA. The data show under 250,000 clones, with roughly 88% seen just once and around 17% held by the top ten.

Sample: peripheral blood. The sequence derives from a man aged 50-60 years with COVID-19, enrolled during active disease. The chain uses TRBV7-9 and TRBJ2-7, with D unresolved. This chain's CDR3 is CASSLSRWEQYF. For the CDR3, the DNA is TGTGCCAGCAGCTTAAGCAGGTGGGAGCAGTACTTC.